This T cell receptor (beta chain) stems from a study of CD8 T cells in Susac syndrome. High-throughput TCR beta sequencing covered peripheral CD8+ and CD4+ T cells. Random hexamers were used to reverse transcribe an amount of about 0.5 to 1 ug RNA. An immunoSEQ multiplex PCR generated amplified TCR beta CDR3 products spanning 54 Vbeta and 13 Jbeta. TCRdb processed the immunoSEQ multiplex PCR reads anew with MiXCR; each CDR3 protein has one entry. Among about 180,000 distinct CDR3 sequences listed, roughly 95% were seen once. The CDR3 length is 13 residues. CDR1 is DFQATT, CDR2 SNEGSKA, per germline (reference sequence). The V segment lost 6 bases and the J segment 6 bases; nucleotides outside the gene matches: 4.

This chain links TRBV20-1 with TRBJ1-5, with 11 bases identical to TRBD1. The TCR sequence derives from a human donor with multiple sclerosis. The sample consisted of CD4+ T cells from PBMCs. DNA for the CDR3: TGCAGTGCGGGACAGGGGGATGTTCAGCCCCAGCATTTT. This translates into CSAGQGDVQPQHF.